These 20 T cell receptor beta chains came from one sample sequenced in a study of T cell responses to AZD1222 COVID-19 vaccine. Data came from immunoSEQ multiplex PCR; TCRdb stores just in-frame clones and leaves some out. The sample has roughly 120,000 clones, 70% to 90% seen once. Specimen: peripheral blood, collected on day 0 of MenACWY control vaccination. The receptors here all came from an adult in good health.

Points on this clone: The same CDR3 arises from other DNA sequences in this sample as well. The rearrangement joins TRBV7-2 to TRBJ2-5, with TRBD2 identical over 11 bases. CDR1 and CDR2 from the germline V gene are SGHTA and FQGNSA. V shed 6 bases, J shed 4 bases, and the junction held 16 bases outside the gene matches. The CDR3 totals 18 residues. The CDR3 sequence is CASRHSSGGPGRGETQYF. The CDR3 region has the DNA TGTGCCAGCAGACATTCTAGCGGGGGGCCTGGGAGGGGAGAGACCCAGTACTTC.

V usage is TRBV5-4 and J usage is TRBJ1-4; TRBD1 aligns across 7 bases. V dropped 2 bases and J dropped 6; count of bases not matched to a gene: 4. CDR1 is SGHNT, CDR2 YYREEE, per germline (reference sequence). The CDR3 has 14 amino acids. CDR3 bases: TGTGCCAGCAGCTTCAGGGGGAGAGATGAAAAACTGTTTTTT. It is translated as CASSFRGRDEKLFF.

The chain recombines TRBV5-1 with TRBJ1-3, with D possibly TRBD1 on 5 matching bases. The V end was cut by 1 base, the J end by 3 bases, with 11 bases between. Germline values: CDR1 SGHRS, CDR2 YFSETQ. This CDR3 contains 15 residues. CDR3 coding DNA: TGCGCCAGCAGCTTGCAGGGATTAGGTGGAAACACCATATATTTT. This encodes CASSLQGLGGNTIYF.

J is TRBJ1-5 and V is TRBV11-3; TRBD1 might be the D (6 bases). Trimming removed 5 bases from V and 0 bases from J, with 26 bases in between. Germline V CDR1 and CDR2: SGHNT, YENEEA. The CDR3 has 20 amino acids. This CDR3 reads CASSVPTRGGHPYSNQPQHF. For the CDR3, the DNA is TGTGCCAGCAGCGTCCCCACGCGGGGGGGGCATCCCTATAGCAATCAGCCCCAGCATTTT.

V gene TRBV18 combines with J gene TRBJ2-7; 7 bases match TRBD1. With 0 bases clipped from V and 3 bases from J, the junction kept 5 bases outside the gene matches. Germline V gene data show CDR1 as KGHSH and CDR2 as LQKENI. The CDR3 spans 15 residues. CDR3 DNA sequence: TGTGCCAGCTCACCACCAGACAGGGCTTACTACGAGCAGTACTTC. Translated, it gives CASSPPDRAYYEQYF.

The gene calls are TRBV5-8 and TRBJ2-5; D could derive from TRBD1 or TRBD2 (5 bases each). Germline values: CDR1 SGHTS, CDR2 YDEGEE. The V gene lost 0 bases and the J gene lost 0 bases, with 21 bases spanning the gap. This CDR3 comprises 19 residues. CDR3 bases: TGTGCCAGCAGCTTGGGCCAGGTTAATGGGGGTTCTTACCAAGAGACCCAGTACTTC. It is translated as CASSLGQVNGGSYQETQYF.

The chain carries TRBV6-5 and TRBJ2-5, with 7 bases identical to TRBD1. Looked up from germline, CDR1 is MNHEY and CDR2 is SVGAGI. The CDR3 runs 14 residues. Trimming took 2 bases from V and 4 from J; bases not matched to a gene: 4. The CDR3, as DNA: TGTGCCAGCAGTTACGCGGACAGGCGAGAGACCCAGTACTTC. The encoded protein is CASSYADRRETQYF.

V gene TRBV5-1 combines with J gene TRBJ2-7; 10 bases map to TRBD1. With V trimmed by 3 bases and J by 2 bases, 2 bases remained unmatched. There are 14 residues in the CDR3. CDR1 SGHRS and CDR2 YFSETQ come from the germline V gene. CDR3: CASSYGQGAYEQYF. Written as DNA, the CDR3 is TGCGCCAGCAGCTACGGACAGGGGGCCTACGAGCAGTACTTC.

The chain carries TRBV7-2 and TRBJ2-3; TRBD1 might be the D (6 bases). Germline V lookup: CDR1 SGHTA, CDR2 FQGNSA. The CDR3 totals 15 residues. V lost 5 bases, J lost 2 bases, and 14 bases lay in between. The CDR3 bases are TGTGCCAGCAGCCCACAGGGATCGGTCACAGATACGCAGTATTTT. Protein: CASSPQGSVTDTQYF.

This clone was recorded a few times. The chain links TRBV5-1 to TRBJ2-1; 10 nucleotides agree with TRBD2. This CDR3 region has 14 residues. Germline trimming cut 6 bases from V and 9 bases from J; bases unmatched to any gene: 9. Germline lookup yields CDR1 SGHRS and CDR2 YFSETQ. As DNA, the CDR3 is TGCGCCAGCAAGGAACTAGCGGGGCGGGTTGAGCAGTTCTTC. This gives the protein CASKELAGRVEQFF.

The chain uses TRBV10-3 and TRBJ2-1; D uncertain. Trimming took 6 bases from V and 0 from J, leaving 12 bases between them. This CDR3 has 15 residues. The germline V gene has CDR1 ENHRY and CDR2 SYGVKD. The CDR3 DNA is TGTGCCATCAGCGCGTCCAAGAACTCCTACAATGAGCAGTTCTTC. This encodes CAISASKNSYNEQFF.

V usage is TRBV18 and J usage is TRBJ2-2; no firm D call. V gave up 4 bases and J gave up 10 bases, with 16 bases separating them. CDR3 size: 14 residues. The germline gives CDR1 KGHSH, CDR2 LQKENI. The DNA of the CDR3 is TGTGCCAGCTCACTAACCTCGTCCCCCGAGGAGCTGTTTTTT. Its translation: CASSLTSSPEELFF.

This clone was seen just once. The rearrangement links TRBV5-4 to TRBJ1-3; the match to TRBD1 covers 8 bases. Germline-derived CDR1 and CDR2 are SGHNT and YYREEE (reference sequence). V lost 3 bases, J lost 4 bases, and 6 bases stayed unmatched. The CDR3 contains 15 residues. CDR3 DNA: TGTGCCAGCAGCTCGCAGGGGGCGCAGGGAAACACCATATATTTT. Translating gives CASSSQGAQGNTIYF.

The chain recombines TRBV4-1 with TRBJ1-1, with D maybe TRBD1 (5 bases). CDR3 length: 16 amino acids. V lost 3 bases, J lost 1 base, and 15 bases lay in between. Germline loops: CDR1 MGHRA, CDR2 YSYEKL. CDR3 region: CASSHPRAGQNTEAFF. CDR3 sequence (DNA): TGCGCCAGCAGCCATCCCAGGGCAGGGCAGAACACTGAAGCTTTCTTT.

CDR3 nucleotides: TGTGCCAGCTCACCTCTGGAAGGCCGACTGAACACTGAAGCTTTCTTT. It yields the protein CASSPLEGRLNTEAFF. The V and J genes are TRBV18 and TRBJ1-1, with D uncertain. Trimming removed 3 bases at V and 0 bases at J, with 14 bases between. Germline V CDR1 and CDR2: KGHSH, LQKENI. This CDR3 spans 16 amino acids.

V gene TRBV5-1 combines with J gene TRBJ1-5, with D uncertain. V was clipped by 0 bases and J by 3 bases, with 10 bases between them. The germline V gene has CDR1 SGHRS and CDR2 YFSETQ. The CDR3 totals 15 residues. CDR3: CASSLAAGFNQPQHF. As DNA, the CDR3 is TGCGCCAGCAGCTTGGCGGCAGGCTTCAATCAGCCCCAGCATTTT.

CDR3 coding DNA: TGTGCCAGCAGCACGGGGACAGGGCAACGCAATCAGCCCCAGCATTTT. This translates into CASSTGTGQRNQPQHF. The chain has TRBV7-2 and TRBJ1-5; 9 nucleotides match TRBD1. The CDR3 is made up of 16 amino acids. Germline trimming cut 5 bases from V and 2 bases from J; bases unmatched to any gene: 7. Germline V lookup: CDR1 SGHTA, CDR2 FQGNSA.

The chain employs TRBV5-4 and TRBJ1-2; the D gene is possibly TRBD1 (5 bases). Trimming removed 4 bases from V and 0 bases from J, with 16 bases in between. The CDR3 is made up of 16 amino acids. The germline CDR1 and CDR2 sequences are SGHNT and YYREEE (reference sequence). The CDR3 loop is CASSTSRDLSNYGYTF. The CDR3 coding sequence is TGTGCCAGCAGCACATCGCGGGACCTTTCTAACTATGGCTACACCTTC.

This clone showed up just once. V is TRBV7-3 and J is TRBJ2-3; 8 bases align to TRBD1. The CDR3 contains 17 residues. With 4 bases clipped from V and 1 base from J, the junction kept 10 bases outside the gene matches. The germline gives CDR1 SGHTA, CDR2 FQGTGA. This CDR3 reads CASSWAQGAEGTDTQYF. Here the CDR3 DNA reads TGTGCCAGCAGCTGGGCCCAGGGGGCCGAAGGCACAGATACGCAGTATTTT.

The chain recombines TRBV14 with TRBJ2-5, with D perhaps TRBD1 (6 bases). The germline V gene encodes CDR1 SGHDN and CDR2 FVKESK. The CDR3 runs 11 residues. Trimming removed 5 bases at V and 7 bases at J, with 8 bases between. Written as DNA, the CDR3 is TGTGCCAGCAGCTCAGGGGTGACCCAGTACTTC. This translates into CASSSGVTQYF.